This TCR beta chain was found in a study of blood T cell repertoires in COVID-19. Study-wide context: Spain, Italy and the United States supplied samples that represented acute and convalescent COVID-19. T cells, B-cell-depleted T cells, or PBMCs provided the cDNA or gDNA that served as material.

Profiling relied on immunoSEQ multiplex PCR, and the TCRdb table lists in-frame clones only, not all of them. The sample holds under 350,000 clones, roughly 85% seen once. Germline assignment: CDR1 LGHDT and CDR2 YNNKEL (reference sequence). The CDR3 loop spans 14 amino acids. V lost 6 bases and J lost 2, with 11 bases in between. V is TRBV3-1 (or the pseudogene TRBV3-2) and J is TRBJ1-3; D not certain. This TCR came from a man in his 60s who had recovered from COVID-19. Sequences were obtained from peripheral blood. The DNA of the CDR3 is TGTGCCAGCAGGAAAAGTGAGGCTGGAAACACCATATATTTT. Protein sequence: CASRKSEAGNTIYF.